One sample yielded the 15 T cell receptor beta chains listed below, sequenced in a study of metastatic and nonmetastatic thyroid tumors. Using MiXCR, TCRdb reanalyzed the PCR reads. The repertoire has 15,000 to 20,000 clones, approximately 30% of them found once; the top ten carry 22%. No patient had received any treatment before thyroid surgery. The sample taken for sequencing was tumor tissue. The receptor set was obtained from a female donor with papillary thyroid cancer or a benign thyroid nodule (not recorded which). Some clones in this sample may be carry-over from other donors' samples.

CDR3 region: CASSLDSGGSGNTIYF. DNA for the CDR3: TGCGCCAGCAGCTTGGACAGTGGAGGGTCTGGAAACACCATATATTTT. V is TRBV5-1 and J is TRBJ1-3; no reliable D call. V was cut by 0 bases and J by 1 base, with 11 bases left in between. Per germline, CDR1 SGHRS and CDR2 YFSETQ. The CDR3 spans 16 residues.

The chain couples TRBV7-2 to TRBJ2-5; 7 bases are a match to TRBD2. With 3 bases clipped from V and 2 bases from J, the junction kept 6 bases outside the gene matches. The germline gives CDR1 SGHTA, CDR2 FQGNSA. This CDR3 region has 15 residues. CDR3 sequence reads: CASSLGGVLQETQYF. DNA of the CDR3: TGTGCCAGCAGCTTGGGGGGGGTACTACAAGAGACCCAGTACTTC.

This clone showed up many times. The J gene is TRBJ1-2, the V gene TRBV6-5; 7 positions agree with TRBD1. Germline V lookup: CDR1 MNHEY, CDR2 SVGAGI. CDR3 length: 15 residues. V gave up 2 bases and J gave up 3 bases; unmatched junction bases: 6. The CDR3, as DNA: TGTGCCAGCAGTTACAAAGGGGGCGCGGACTATGGCTACACCTTC. Translation gives CASSYKGGADYGYTF.

This chain uses TRBV6-1 with TRBJ2-2; 10 bases fit TRBD1. Germline loops: CDR1 MNHNS, CDR2 SASEGT. The junction had 12 bases not matched to a gene; V was cut back by 6 bases and J by 5 bases. The CDR3 is made up of 17 amino acids. For the CDR3, the DNA is TGTGCCAGCAGAAGAGAACGGACAGGGGGTTTGACCGGGGAGCTGTTTTTT. Translation gives CASRRERTGGLTGELFF.

Only a few counts were recorded for this clone. This may come from a read error, since a much larger clone is one base off. V usage is TRBV6-6 and J usage is TRBJ2-5; D is perhaps TRBD2 (6 bases). CDR3 length equals 14 residues. Germline loops: CDR1 MNHNY, CDR2 SVGAGI (reference sequence). CDR3 nucleotides: TGTGCTAGCAGTTACTACCGGAGCGGGGAGACCCAGTACTTC. Translating it yields CASSYYRSGETQYF.

The chain recombines TRBV25-1 with TRBJ1-6, with TRBD1 matching 7 bases. With V trimmed by 10 bases and J by 5 bases, 8 bases remained unmatched. The CDR3 covers 14 residues. Germline values: CDR1 MGHDK, CDR2 SYGVNS. The CDR3 sequence is CAISRTGNNSPLHF. CDR3 nucleotides: TGTGCCATCAGCCGGACAGGTAATAATTCACCCCTCCACTTT.

This clone has at least ten counts. This chain uses TRBV7-9 with TRBJ1-1; 11 bases agree with TRBD1. In germline, CDR1 is SEHNR, CDR2 FQNEAQ (reference sequence). The CDR3 is made up of 15 amino acids. Losses at the gene ends were 1 base for V and 4 bases for J; bases not matched to a gene: 2. CDR3 nucleotide sequence: TGTGCCAGCAGCTTAGTAGGGACAGGGGGCACTGAAGCTTTCTTT. Its translation is CASSLVGTGGTEAFF.

J is TRBJ2-7 and V is TRBV20-1; D remains ambiguous. Trimming shortened V by 3 bases and J by 2 bases, and 11 bases separated the two germline ends. Germline CDR1 is DFQATT and CDR2 is SNEGSKA (reference sequence). The CDR3 length is 13 residues. The DNA of the CDR3 is TGCAGTGCTAGGAAGGGCGTCACCTACGAGCAGTACTTC. Its translation: CSARKGVTYEQYF.

The sample holds many counts of this clone. V and J are TRBV11-2 and TRBJ2-5; no clear D. CDR3 length: 14 amino acids. CDR1 is SGHAT, CDR2 FQNNGV, per germline. V was pared by 2 bases and J by 5 bases, with 12 bases between. The CDR3 DNA follows: TGTGCCAGCAGCTTAACCACGAATAGGGAGACCCAGTACTTC. This translates into CASSLTTNRETQYF.

This clone was counted a few times. The rearrangement joins TRBV18 to TRBJ1-2; 10 nucleotides align to TRBD1. The CDR3 runs to 13 residues. V was clipped by 3 bases and J by 8 bases; unmatched bases: 3. Germline V gene sequence: CDR1 KGHSH, CDR2 LQKENI. The CDR3 reads CASSPGTGAGYTF. In DNA form, the CDR3 reads TGTGCCAGCTCACCCGGGACAGGGGCAGGCTACACCTTC.

The rearrangement uses TRBV18 and TRBJ2-7, with 8 bases lining up with TRBD1. The germline V gene encodes CDR1 KGHSH and CDR2 LQKENI. V lost 2 bases, J lost 2 bases, and 2 bases stayed unmatched. The CDR3 consists of 14 residues. Here the CDR3 reads CASSPSDRAYEQYF. The CDR3 nucleotides read TGTGCCAGCTCACCATCGGACAGGGCCTACGAGCAGTACTTC.

This clone was detected only a few times. This rearrangement joins TRBV6-1 to TRBJ2-5; D is uncertain. Germline CDR1 MNHNS, CDR2 SASEGT. The V end was cut by 8 bases, the J end by 1 base, with 20 bases between. CDR3 size: 16 residues. CDR3 amino acids: CASVRLVGRFQETQYF. The CDR3 DNA sequence: TGTGCCAGCGTGCGCTTGGTGGGCAGATTCCAAGAGACCCAGTACTTC.

A word on this clone: Sequence at one end of the junction differs from germline and may be a read error. The chain employs TRBV6-2 or TRBV6-3 and TRBJ1-2; D is unclear. Germline CDR1 is MNHEY and CDR2 is SVGEGT. The CDR3 contains 14 residues. The CDR3 sequence: CASSYSTTSGGYTF. For the CDR3, the DNA is TGTGCCAGCAGTTACTCGACTACGAGCGGAGGCTACACCTTT.

In this sample, this clone turned up many times. CDR3 sequence (DNA): TGTGCCAGCTCACTCCAGGGACAGAACACTGAAGCTTTCTTT. It encodes CASSLQGQNTEAFF. This sequence joins TRBV18 and TRBJ1-1, with a weak D call TRBD1 (6 bases). The V end lost 4 bases, the J end lost 1 base, and 10 bases lay between the germline ends. The germline V gene has CDR1 KGHSH and CDR2 LQKENI. This CDR3 region has 14 residues.

This clone was observed many times. Here the CDR3 reads CAISVGGTNSPLHF. The CDR3 nucleotides are TGTGCCATCAGTGTGGGCGGCACTAATTCACCCCTCCACTTT. The V call is TRBV10-3, the J call TRBJ1-6; D is unresolved. CDR1 ENHRY and CDR2 SYGVKD come from the germline V gene. The germline V and J ends were trimmed by 4 bases and 6 bases, with 10 bases remaining between them. This CDR3 spans 14 amino acids.